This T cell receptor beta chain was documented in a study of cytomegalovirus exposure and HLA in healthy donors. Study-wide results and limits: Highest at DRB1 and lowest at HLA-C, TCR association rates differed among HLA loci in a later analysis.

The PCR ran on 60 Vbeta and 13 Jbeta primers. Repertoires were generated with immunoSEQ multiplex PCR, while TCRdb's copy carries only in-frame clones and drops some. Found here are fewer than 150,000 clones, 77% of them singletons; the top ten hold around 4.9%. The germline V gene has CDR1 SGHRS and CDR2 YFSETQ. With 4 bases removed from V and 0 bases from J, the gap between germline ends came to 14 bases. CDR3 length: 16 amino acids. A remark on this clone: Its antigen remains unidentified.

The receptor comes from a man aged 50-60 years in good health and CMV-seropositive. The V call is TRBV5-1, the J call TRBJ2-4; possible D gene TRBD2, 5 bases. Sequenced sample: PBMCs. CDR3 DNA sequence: TGCGCCAGCAGCCGAGGGTTTCAATTAGCCAAAAACATTCAGTACTTC. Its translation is CASSRGFQLAKNIQYF.